The 2 T cell receptor beta chains listed next were all sequenced from one sample in a study of cytomegalovirus exposure and HLA in healthy donors. PCR involved 60 Vbeta and 13 Jbeta primers. The data were produced by immunoSEQ multiplex PCR, yet TCRdb's version contains in-frame clones alone and is incomplete. The sample has around 130,000 clones; roughly 66% are singletons. The specimen sequenced was PBMCs. These receptor sequences come from an older woman in good health and CMV-seronegative.

This chain joins TRBV21-1 and TRBJ2-7; TRBD2 is the table's D call, not checked against the DNA. TRBV21-1 has pseudogene status. There are 16 residues in the CDR3. CDR3 region: CASSSPWYKTTYEQYF. Written as DNA, the CDR3 is TGTGCCAGCAGCAGCCCATGGTATAAAACTACCTACGAGCAGTACTTC.

The chain couples TRBV11-2 to TRBJ2-3; possible D gene TRBD2, 5 bases. CDR1 and CDR2 (germline): SGHAT, FQNNGV. V was shortened by 1 base and J by 3 bases, with 11 bases between the two germline ends. The CDR3 totals 15 residues. CDR3 protein: CASSLGWRTTDTQYF. The CDR3 nucleotides read TGTGCCAGCAGCTTAGGTTGGAGGACTACAGATACGCAGTATTTT.